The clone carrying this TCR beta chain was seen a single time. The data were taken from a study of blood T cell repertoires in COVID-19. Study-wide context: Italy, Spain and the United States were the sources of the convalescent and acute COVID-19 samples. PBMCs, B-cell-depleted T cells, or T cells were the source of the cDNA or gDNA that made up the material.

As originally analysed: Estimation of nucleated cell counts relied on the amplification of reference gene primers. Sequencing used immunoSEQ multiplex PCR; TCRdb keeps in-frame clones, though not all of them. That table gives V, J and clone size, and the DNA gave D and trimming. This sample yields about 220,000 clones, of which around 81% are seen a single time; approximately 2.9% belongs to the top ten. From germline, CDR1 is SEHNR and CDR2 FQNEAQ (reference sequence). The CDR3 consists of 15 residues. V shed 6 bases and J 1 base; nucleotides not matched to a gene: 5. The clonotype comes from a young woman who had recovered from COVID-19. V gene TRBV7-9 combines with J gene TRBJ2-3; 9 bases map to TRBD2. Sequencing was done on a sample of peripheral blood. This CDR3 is CASSRVAGGTDTQYF. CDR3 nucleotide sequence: TGTGCCAGCAGTAGGGTAGCGGGGGGCACAGATACGCAGTATTTT.